The 5 T cell receptor beta chains below were found in one sample sequenced in a study of identical twins. TCRdb passed the 5' RACE reads through MiXCR, listing each CDR3 protein once. This sample has 400,000 to 500,000 distinct CDR3 sequences, with approximately 17% found just once. The sequenced sample was naive T cells sorted from blood. Receptors originate from a man between 50 and 59 years old in good health.

The rearrangement uses TRBV4-1 and TRBJ1-2; a weak D match, TRBD1 (5 bases). Looked up from germline, CDR1 is MGHRA and CDR2 is YSYEKL. The CDR3 loop spans 14 amino acids. Trimming left V 5 bases short and J 1 base short, with 11 bases between. The CDR3 here is CASSSRDGNYGYTF. CDR3 nucleotide sequence: TGCGCCAGCAGCTCCCGGGACGGTAACTATGGCTACACCTTC.

This chain joins TRBV29-1 and TRBJ2-1; D possibly corresponds to TRBD2 (5 bases). The CDR3 loop spans 14 amino acids. Germline V gene data show CDR1 as SQVTM and CDR2 as ANQGSEA. V was clipped by 4 bases and J by 7 bases, with 17 bases between them. CDR3 in DNA: TGCAGCGTTGTTTCAGAGGCCCCGGGGAATGAGCAGTTCTTC. This encodes CSVVSEAPGNEQFF.

The chain joins TRBV4-1 to TRBJ2-3; 11 bases are shared with TRBD2. The CDR3 consists of 14 residues. V gave up 1 base and J gave up 6 bases; unmatched junction bases: 0. The germline CDR1 and CDR2 sequences are MGHRA and YSYEKL. CDR3 loop: CASSQASGGDTQYF. The CDR3 nucleotides read TGCGCCAGCAGCCAAGCTAGCGGGGGGGATACGCAGTATTTT.

This clonotype was observed many times. The J gene is TRBJ2-7, the V gene TRBV5-1; 7 bases align to TRBD2. The CDR3 extends over 13 amino acids. Per the germline V gene, CDR1 is SGHRS and CDR2 is YFSETQ. The V gene end was trimmed by 4 bases and the J gene end by 2 bases; junction bases not matched to a gene: 3. The CDR3 DNA sequence: TGCGCCAGCAGCACGGGACTACCCTACGAGCAGTACTTC. This sequence encodes CASSTGLPYEQYF.

The sample holds many counts of this clonotype. This chain uses TRBV6-5 with TRBJ1-1; no reliable D call. The CDR3 is 15 residues long. Between the trimmed V and J ends, which lost 2 bases and 5 bases, there was a span of 15 bases. Germline CDR1 MNHEY, CDR2 SVGAGI. CDR3 bases: TGTGCCAGCAGTTACACCAGCGGGGAGAGGACTGAAGCTTTCTTT. Translated: CASSYTSGERTEAFF.